This T cell receptor (beta chain) was retrieved from a study of blood T cell repertoires in COVID-19. Turning to the study itself: The origin of the acute and convalescent COVID-19 samples was the United States, Italy and Spain. The analysed material was cDNA or gDNA that came from T cells, B-cell-depleted T cells, or PBMCs.

The germline gives CDR1 LNHNV, CDR2 YYDKDF (reference sequence). The CDR3 contains 15 residues. V dropped 2 bases and J dropped 0 bases, with 11 bases sitting between them. Per the original data handling: Quantification of nucleated cells was approximated via reference gene primer amplification. TCRdb's copy holds only in-frame clones and misses some; the assay was immunoSEQ multiplex PCR. D and trimming come from the DNA, and the V and J calls and clone size come from that table. The repertoire holds about 190,000 clones, with over 60% as singletons. The clonotype originates from a woman aged 70-85 years with acute or convalescent COVID-19. The sample consisted of peripheral blood. V usage is TRBV15 and J usage is TRBJ2-7, with a tentative D call TRBD2 (5 bases). CDR3 residues: CATSRSREGSYEQYF. The CDR3 DNA follows: TGTGCCACCAGCAGATCCCGGGAAGGCTCCTACGAGCAGTACTTC.